This is a list of T cell receptor beta chains from one sample in a study of Graves' ophthalmopathy and Graves' hyperthyroidism. TCRdb redid the calling of the multiplex PCR reads with MiXCR, one entry per CDR3 protein. The data show about 600,000 distinct CDR3 sequences, under 40% seen once. Material: peripheral blood or thyroid tissue (not recorded which). The source of these receptors is an adult man with Graves' hyperthyroidism. Each CDR3 is given with its conserved first and last residue. D genes are given only for firm matches. Some rows have no size entry. The others give once, few or many, or a class for an expanded clone.

cdr3_nt | cdr3_aa | clone_size | j_call | d_call | v_call
TGTGCCACCGGCCCGATTAGCGGACCGAACACCGGGGAGCTGTTTTTT | CATGPISGPNTGELFF | few | TRBJ2-2 | . | TRBV15
TGCGCCAGCAGCCAAGGGGGTCGCGGCCCCTACGAGCAGTACTTC | CASSQGGRGPYEQYF | few | TRBJ2-7 | . | TRBV4-1
TGTGCCAGCAGCGTAGACGGGAGGACGTACAATGAGCAGTTCTTC | CASSVDGRTYNEQFF | . | TRBJ2-1 | TRBD2 | TRBV9
TGCGCCAGCAGCGTACGGGGACAGTTGTACCAAGAGACCCAGTACTTC | CASSVRGQLYQETQYF | many | TRBJ2-5 | TRBD1 | TRBV5-1
TGTGCCAGCAGCAGGGGACAGGGGGCAATGTTAGAGACCCAGTACTTC | CASSRGQGAMLETQYF | many | TRBJ2-5 | TRBD1 | TRBV9
TGTGCCAGCAGTGACAGGGGAGAGGCCCACTACGAGCAGTACTTC | CASSDRGEAHYEQYF | many | TRBJ2-7 | TRBD1 | TRBV12-3/TRBV12-4
TGTGCCACCAGCAGAGATAGGACAGATACGCAGTATTTT | CATSRDRTDTQYF | many | TRBJ2-3 | . | TRBV15
TGCGCCAGCAGCTTTAGGTTTACAGGAGACTATGGCTACACCTTC | CASSFRFTGDYGYTF | many | TRBJ1-2 | . | TRBV5-1
TGTGCCAGCGCCCGAGGGGGACAGCGGAACACTGAAGCTTTCTTT | CASARGGQRNTEAFF | many | TRBJ1-1 | TRBD1 | TRBV25-1
TGCAGCGTTGAAGAACCTAGCGGGAGTTCTAACGAGCAGTACTTC | CSVEEPSGSSNEQYF | . | TRBJ2-7 | TRBD2 | TRBV29-1
TGCAGTGCAATTCTAGCGGGGAGCTCCTACGAGCAGTACTTC | CSAILAGSSYEQYF | many | TRBJ2-7 | TRBD2 | TRBV20-1
TGTGCCAGCAGCTTAGAGCAGGACCCGGGCACAGATACGCAGTATTTT | CASSLEQDPGTDTQYF | . | TRBJ2-3 | . | TRBV7-2
TGTGCCAGCAGTTTACCCCCGGATAGCAATCAGCCCCAGCATTTT | CASSLPPDSNQPQHF | few | TRBJ1-5 | . | TRBV12-3/TRBV12-4
TGCGCCAGCAGCTCCGGGACACCAAGCTACGAGCAGTACTTC | CASSSGTPSYEQYF | few | TRBJ2-7 | . | TRBV5-1
TGTGCCAGCAGCACCAGACAGGGTCTGGATGAAAAACTGTTTTTT | CASSTRQGLDEKLFF | many | TRBJ1-4 | TRBD1 | TRBV11-2
TGTGCCAGCAGCTTAGAAGGGATCCACACCATATATTTT | CASSLEGIHTIYF | many | TRBJ1-3 | . | TRBV7-9
TGTGCCAGCAGCTTGAGGCCATACGAGCAGTACTTC | CASSLRPYEQYF | few | TRBJ2-7 | . | TRBV5-6
TGTGCCATCAGTGAAAAGGTGTCGAACGAGCAGTACTTC | CAISEKVSNEQYF | many | TRBJ2-7 | . | TRBV10-3
TGTGCCAGCGGGACGGACAGTTTCAACTATGGCTACACCTTC | CASGTDSFNYGYTF | . | TRBJ1-2 | . | TRBV2
TGTGCCAGCAGCTTTGTGGGAGGGCTTCCAGATACGCAGTATTTT | CASSFVGGLPDTQYF | . | TRBJ2-3 | TRBD2 | TRBV7-8
TGTGCCAGCAGGGGCGGTGGGGCTGGCTACACCTTC | CASRGGGAGYTF | many | TRBJ1-2 | . | TRBV2
TGTGCCAGCAGCCGAGACGGTGAGACCCAGTACTTC | CASSRDGETQYF | many | TRBJ2-5 | . | TRBV12-3/TRBV12-4
TGTGCCAGCAGCTTGGGGGGCAGGGACGGGGATTCACCCCTCCACTTT | CASSLGGRDGDSPLHF | many | TRBJ1-6 | . | TRBV5-6
TGCAGCGTTACAGGGCCGTCCTACGAGCAGTACTTC | CSVTGPSYEQYF | many | TRBJ2-7 | . | TRBV29-1
TGTGCCAGCAACGAACCGGGACAGGGATCTAGTGAAGCTTTCTTT | CASNEPGQGSSEAFF | many | TRBJ1-1 | TRBD1 | TRBV12-3/TRBV12-4
TGTGCCAGCACTCCGGGACAGGGATTCAACACCGGGGAGCTGTTTTTT | CASTPGQGFNTGELFF | . | TRBJ2-2 | TRBD1 | TRBV6-1